This T cell receptor beta chain was profiled in a study of T cell responses to AZD1222 COVID-19 vaccine. Study-wide background: Pooling covered second doses at about 4 or about 12 weeks.

CDR1 SNHLY and CDR2 FYNNEI come from the germline V gene. J was trimmed by 1 base and V by 0 bases; bases with no gene match: 5. This CDR3 is 17 amino acids long. As to this clone: Antigen specificity is unknown.

Generated by immunoSEQ multiplex PCR, the TCRdb table keeps only in-frame clones and is missing some. The profile shows 140,000 to 150,000 clones, just over 90% of them singletons. The study, taken as a whole, reports: Clonal diversity was possibly underestimated, and the donors were mostly white British, with more females. Just 5 to 7 AZD1222 recipients tested seropositive at baseline. Epitopes outside B.1.351 and B.1.1.7 mutated regions reportedly drew nearly half of spike TCRs.

This chain uses TRBV2 with TRBJ2-2; 7 nucleotides align to TRBD1. The sequence was collected from an adult in good health. The sample was peripheral blood, taken on day 0 of AZD1222 vaccination. CDR3 in amino acids: CASSEATTGLNTGELFF. In nucleotides, the CDR3 is TGTGCCAGCAGTGAAGCGACGACAGGGTTGAACACCGGGGAGCTGTTTTTT.